The rows below give T cell receptor beta chains drawn from one sample of a study of patients and donors after allogeneic stem cell transplantation. MiXCR, applied by TCRdb to the RT-PCR reads, yields one record per CDR3 protein. The table has under 95,000 distinct CDR3 sequences, just under 5% seen once. The sample consisted of blood, either unsorted or a sorted T cell fraction (not recorded which). These receptors were taken from a human donor who was either an allogeneic HSCT recipient or a stem cell or donor lymphocyte infusion donor (not recorded which). It is not recorded whose cells these are; they may come from a transplant donor. The CDR3 runs from the conserved cysteine through the conserved F or W. The D gene is left open where the match is weak. Clone size is shown for a subset of rows, as once, few, many or a class of expanded clone.

len: 13
j_gene: TRBJ2-3
v_gene: TRBV5-4
abundance: few
d_gene: -
CDR3nt: TGTGCCAGCAGAAGGACGAGCACAGATACGCAGTATTTT
CDR3aa: CASRRTSTDTQYF

len: 13
j_gene: TRBJ1-1
v_gene: TRBV7-9
abundance: many
d_gene: -
CDR3nt: TGTGCCAGCAGCTTAGATTCCGACAACGAAGCTTTCTTT
CDR3aa: CASSLDSDNEAFF

len: 14
j_gene: TRBJ1-5
v_gene: TRBV5-1
abundance: many
d_gene: -
CDR3nt: TGCGCCAGCAGCTTCCCAGGGGGCAATCAGCCCCAGCATTTT
CDR3aa: CASSFPGGNQPQHF

len: 15
j_gene: TRBJ1-1
v_gene: TRBV27
abundance: many
d_gene: TRBD1
CDR3nt: TGTGCCAGCAGTCGGACAGGGAGGCTTTACACTGAAGCTTTCTTT
CDR3aa: CASSRTGRLYTEAFF

len: 14
j_gene: TRBJ1-2
v_gene: TRBV19
abundance: many
d_gene: -
CDR3nt: TGTGCCAGTAGTATTGGGCCATCCAACTATGGCTACACCTTC
CDR3aa: CASSIGPSNYGYTF

len: 14
j_gene: TRBJ1-5
v_gene: TRBV2
abundance: -
d_gene: -
CDR3nt: TGTGCCAGCGACCTCGAGGGAGGCAATCAGCCCCAGCATTTT
CDR3aa: CASDLEGGNQPQHF

len: 13
j_gene: TRBJ1-5
v_gene: TRBV6-1
abundance: -
d_gene: -
CDR3nt: TGTGCCAGCAAGAGGGACGGCACTCAGCCCCAGCATTTT
CDR3aa: CASKRDGTQPQHF

len: 13
j_gene: TRBJ1-5
v_gene: TRBV10-3
abundance: few
d_gene: -
CDR3nt: TGTGCAAACGGGGTGGGAATCAATCAGCCCCAGCATTTT
CDR3aa: CANGVGINQPQHF

len: 15
j_gene: TRBJ2-7
v_gene: TRBV19
abundance: few
d_gene: -
CDR3nt: TGTGCCAGTAGTATAGTTCACAGGAATTCCAGGGAGCAGTACTTC
CDR3aa: CASSIVHRNSREQYF

len: 14
j_gene: TRBJ2-3
v_gene: TRBV29-1
abundance: many
d_gene: TRBD2
CDR3nt: TGCAGCGTTGAGGGCGGGAGGGGCACAGATACGCAGTATTTT
CDR3aa: CSVEGGRGTDTQYF

len: 13
j_gene: TRBJ2-5
v_gene: TRBV6-1
abundance: many
d_gene: -
CDR3nt: TGTGCCAGCAGTGGGGACGGGACGAGGACCCAGTACTTC
CDR3aa: CASSGDGTRTQYF

len: 14
j_gene: TRBJ2-7
v_gene: TRBV7-8
abundance: many
d_gene: TRBD2
CDR3nt: TGTGCCAGCAGCTTAGGCCTAGCGGGGGACGAGCAGTACTTC
CDR3aa: CASSLGLAGDEQYF

len: 15
j_gene: TRBJ2-1
v_gene: TRBV9
abundance: many
d_gene: -
CDR3nt: TGTGCCAGCAGCGTTCTTGAAGATTCCTACAATGAGCAGTTCTTC
CDR3aa: CASSVLEDSYNEQFF

len: 11
j_gene: TRBJ2-7
v_gene: TRBV12-3/TRBV12-4
abundance: many
d_gene: -
CDR3nt: TGTGCCAGCAGTCTCTACTACGAGCAGTACTTC
CDR3aa: CASSLYYEQYF

len: 15
j_gene: TRBJ2-7
v_gene: TRBV7-2
abundance: -
d_gene: TRBD2
CDR3nt: TGTGCCAGCAGCTTAAACCCGGGACTAGCCTACGAGCAGTACTTC
CDR3aa: CASSLNPGLAYEQYF

len: 16
j_gene: TRBJ2-1
v_gene: TRBV9
abundance: many
d_gene: -
CDR3nt: TGTGCCAGCAGCGTCGGGATCGGGGGCGCCGACAATGAGCAGTTCTTC
CDR3aa: CASSVGIGGADNEQFF

len: 14
j_gene: TRBJ2-3
v_gene: TRBV7-9
abundance: many
d_gene: TRBD1
CDR3nt: TGTGCCAGCAGCCCGACAGGGGCCACAGATACGCAGTATTTT
CDR3aa: CASSPTGATDTQYF

len: 12
j_gene: TRBJ2-3
v_gene: TRBV3-1
abundance: -
d_gene: -
CDR3nt: TGTGCCAGCAGCCAAGATCGAAATACGCAGTATTTT
CDR3aa: CASSQDRNTQYF

len: 13
j_gene: TRBJ1-6
v_gene: TRBV20-1
abundance: many
d_gene: -
CDR3nt: TGCAGTGCACTACAGGGTACTAATTCACCCCTCCACTTT
CDR3aa: CSALQGTNSPLHF

len: 14
j_gene: TRBJ2-1
v_gene: TRBV11-2
abundance: many
d_gene: -
CDR3nt: TGTGCCAGCAGCTTAGAGCGGCAGTCGAATGAGCAGTTCTTC
CDR3aa: CASSLERQSNEQFF